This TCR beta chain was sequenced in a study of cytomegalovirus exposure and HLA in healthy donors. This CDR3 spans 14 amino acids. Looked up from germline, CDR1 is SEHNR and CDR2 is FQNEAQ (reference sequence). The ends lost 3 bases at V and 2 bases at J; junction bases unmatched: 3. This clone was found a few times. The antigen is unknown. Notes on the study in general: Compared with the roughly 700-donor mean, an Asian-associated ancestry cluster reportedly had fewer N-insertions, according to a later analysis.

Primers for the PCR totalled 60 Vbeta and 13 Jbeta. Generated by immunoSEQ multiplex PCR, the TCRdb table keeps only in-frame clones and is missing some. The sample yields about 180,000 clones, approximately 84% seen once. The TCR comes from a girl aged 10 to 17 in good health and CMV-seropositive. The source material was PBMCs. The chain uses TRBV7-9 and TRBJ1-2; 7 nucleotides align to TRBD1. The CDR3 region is CASSFLQGNYGYTF. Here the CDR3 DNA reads TGTGCCAGCAGCTTCCTACAGGGGAACTATGGCTACACCTTC. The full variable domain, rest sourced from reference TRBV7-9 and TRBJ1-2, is DTGVSQNPRHKITKRGQNVTFRCDPISEHNRLYWYRQTLGQGPEFLTYFQNEAQLEKSRLLSDRFSAERPKGSFSTLEIQRTEQGDSAMYLCASSFLQGNYGYTFGSGTRLTVV.